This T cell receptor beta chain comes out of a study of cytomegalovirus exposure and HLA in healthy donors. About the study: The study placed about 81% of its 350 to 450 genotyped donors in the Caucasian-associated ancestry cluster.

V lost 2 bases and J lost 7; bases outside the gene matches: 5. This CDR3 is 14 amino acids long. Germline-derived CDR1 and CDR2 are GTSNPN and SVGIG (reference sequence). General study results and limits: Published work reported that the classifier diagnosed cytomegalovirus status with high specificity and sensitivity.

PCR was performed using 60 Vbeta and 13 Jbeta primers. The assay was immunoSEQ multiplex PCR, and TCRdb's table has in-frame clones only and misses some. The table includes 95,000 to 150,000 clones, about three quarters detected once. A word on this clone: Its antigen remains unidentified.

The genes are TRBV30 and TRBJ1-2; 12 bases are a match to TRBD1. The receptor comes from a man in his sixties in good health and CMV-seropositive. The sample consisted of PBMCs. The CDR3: CAWSPGQGAAGYTF. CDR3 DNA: TGTGCCTGGAGTCCGGGACAGGGGGCGGCTGGCTACACCTTC.